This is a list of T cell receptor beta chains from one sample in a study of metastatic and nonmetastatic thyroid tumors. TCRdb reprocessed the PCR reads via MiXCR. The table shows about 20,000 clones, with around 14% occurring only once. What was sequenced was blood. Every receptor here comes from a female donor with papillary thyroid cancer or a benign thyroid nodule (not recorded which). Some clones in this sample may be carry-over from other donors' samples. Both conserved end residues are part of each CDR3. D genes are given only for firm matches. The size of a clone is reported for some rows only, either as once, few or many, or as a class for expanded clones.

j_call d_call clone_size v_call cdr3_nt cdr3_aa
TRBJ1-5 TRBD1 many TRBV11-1 TGTGCCAGCAGCTTAGGACAGGGTGGTCGCAATCAGCCCCAGCATTTT CASSLGQGGRNQPQHF
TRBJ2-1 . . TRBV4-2 TGTGCCAGCAGCTCCCCGGTGGGGGATTACAATGAGCAGTTCTTC CASSSPVGDYNEQFF
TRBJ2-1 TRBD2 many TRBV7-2 TGTGCCAGCAGCTTTCCCGGGACTAGCGGGAGTGTCACCTACAATGAGCAGTTCTTC CASSFPGTSGSVTYNEQFF
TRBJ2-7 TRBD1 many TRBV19 TGTGCCAGTAGTGACGTACGGACAGGATCATCCTACGAGCAGTACTTC CASSDVRTGSSYEQYF
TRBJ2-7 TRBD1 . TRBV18 TGTGCCAGCTCACTCTCGGACAGGGGAAACGAGCAGTACTTC CASSLSDRGNEQYF
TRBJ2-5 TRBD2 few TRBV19 TGTGCCAGTAGTCCCCGGACTAGCGGGAGGTACCAAGAGACCCAGTACTTC CASSPRTSGRYQETQYF
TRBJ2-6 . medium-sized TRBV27 TGTGCCAGCAGGGGTCTTGGGGCCAACGTCCTGACTTTC CASRGLGANVLTF
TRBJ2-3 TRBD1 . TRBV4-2 TGTGCCAGCAGCCCTCGGGGACAGGGACAATTGGATACGCAGTATTTT CASSPRGQGQLDTQYF
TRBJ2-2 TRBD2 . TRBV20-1 TGCAGTGCTAGTTCCCCTAGCGGGAGTGCGAACACCGGGGAGCTGTTTTTT CSASSPSGSANTGELFF
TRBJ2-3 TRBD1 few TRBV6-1 TGTGCCAGCAGCCAACAGGGGGCTACGCAGTATTTT CASSQQGATQYF
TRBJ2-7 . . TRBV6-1 TGTGCCAGCAGTGAACAGCCCCAAGGAAGGGAGCAGTACTTC CASSEQPQGREQYF
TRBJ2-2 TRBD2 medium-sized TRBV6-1 TGTGCCAGCACCCGGACTAGCGAGAACACCGGGGAGCTGTTTTTT CASTRTSENTGELFF
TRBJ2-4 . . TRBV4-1 TGCGCCAGCAGCCCTGAAGCTTACGGTAACATTCAGTACTTC CASSPEAYGNIQYF
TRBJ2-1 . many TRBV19 TGTGCCAGTAATCGAAGGGGGGGCGAAGTCTACAATGAGCAGTTCTTC CASNRRGGEVYNEQFF
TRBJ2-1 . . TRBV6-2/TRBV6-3 TGTGCCAGCAGTCCCCGACTAAATGAGCAGTTCTTC CASSPRLNEQFF
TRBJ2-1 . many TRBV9 TGTGCCAGCAGCCCTCGGGACAAAAGATCGGTGGGTGAGCAGTTCTTC CASSPRDKRSVGEQFF
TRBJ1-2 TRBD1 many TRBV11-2 TGTGCCAGCAGCGAGGACAGGGGTTTCGGCTACACCTTC CASSEDRGFGYTF
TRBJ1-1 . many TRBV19 TGTGCCAGTAGTATAAAGGGGCGCGGGACTGAAGCTTTCTTT CASSIKGRGTEAFF
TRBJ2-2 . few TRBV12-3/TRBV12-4 TGTGCCACGCTTCAGGGTGGTGTGTACGCCGGGGAGCTGTTTTTT CATLQGGVYAGELFF
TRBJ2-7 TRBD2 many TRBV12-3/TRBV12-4 TGTGCCAGCAGTTTCCGGGGGGGGGCTACCTACGAGCAGTACTTC CASSFRGGATYEQYF
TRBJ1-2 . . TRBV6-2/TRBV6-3 TGTGCCAGCTCGCGTTGGACACTCCGGGTCTATGGCTACACCTTC CASSRWTLRVYGYTF
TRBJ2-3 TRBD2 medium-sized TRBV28 TGTGCCAGCAGTCCCCTTAGCGGGGACTCCACAGATACGCAGTATTTT CASSPLSGDSTDTQYF
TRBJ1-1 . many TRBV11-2 TGTGCCAGCAGCTTAGTTACTCGGGGCTTCATGAACACTGAAGCTTTCTTT CASSLVTRGFMNTEAFF
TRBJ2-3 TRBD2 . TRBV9 TGTGCCAGCAAGGAGGGAGGGCCGGGGACAGATACGCAGTATTTT CASKEGGPGTDTQYF
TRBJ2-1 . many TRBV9 TGTGCCAGCAGCGTTTCGGCGGCATCCTACAATGAGCAGTTCTTC CASSVSAASYNEQFF
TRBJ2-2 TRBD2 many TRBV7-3 TGTGCCAGCAGCTTAACGAGTTTGGCTAGCGGGGGGTCCGGGGAGCTGTTTTTT CASSLTSLASGGSGELFF
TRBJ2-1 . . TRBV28 TGTGCCTGCAAAAGGGGGGGCGAAAGCTCCTACAATGAGCAGTTCTTC CACKRGGESSYNEQFF
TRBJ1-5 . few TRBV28 TGTGCCAGCAGGTTAGAGGGACTAGCGAGTACATATACGCAGCATTTT CASRLEGLASTYTQHF
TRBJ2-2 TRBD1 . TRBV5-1 TGCGCCAGCAGCTTTTCAGAGACAGGGTACACCGGGGAGCTGTTTTTT CASSFSETGYTGELFF
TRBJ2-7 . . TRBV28 TGTGCCAGCACTCGGGGAATTTACGAGCAGTACTTC CASTRGIYEQYF
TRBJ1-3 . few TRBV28 TGTGCCAGCAGTCATCCTCACCACCACTCTGGAAACACCATATATTTT CASSHPHHHSGNTIYF
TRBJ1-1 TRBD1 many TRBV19 TGTGCCAGTAGTATATCTGACAGGGTGAACACTGAAGCTTTCTTT CASSISDRVNTEAFF
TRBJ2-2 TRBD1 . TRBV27 TGTGCCAGCCGGACCTGGGACAGGGGTGACGGGGAGCTATTTTTT CASRTWDRGDGELFF
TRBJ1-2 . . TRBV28 TGTGCCAGCAGTCTCCGCGGGACTCTGTGGGGTGGCTACACCTTC CASSLRGTLWGGYTF
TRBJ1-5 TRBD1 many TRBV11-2 TGTGCCAGCAGCGAAGCGGGGACAGCTAATCAGCCCCAGCATTTT CASSEAGTANQPQHF
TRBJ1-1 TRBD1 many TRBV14 TGTGCCAGCGGACAGGGGGGGGCTCGTAAAGCTTTCTTT CASGQGGARKAFF
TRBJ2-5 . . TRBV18 TGTGCCAGCTCACCGTTCCAGGGGGGTCCCTCCCAAGAGACCCAGTACTTC CASSPFQGGPSQETQYF
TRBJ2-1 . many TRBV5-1 TGCGCCAGCAGCTTGGGGGGGTTCGGCTCCTACAATGAGCAGTTCTTC CASSLGGFGSYNEQFF
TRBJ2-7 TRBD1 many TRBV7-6 TGTGCCAGCAGCTTAGCGGGACAGGGGGTTTCCTACGAGCAGTACTTC CASSLAGQGVSYEQYF
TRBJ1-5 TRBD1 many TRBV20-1 TGCAGTGCTACAGGGGGAATCAATCAGCCCCAGCATTTT CSATGGINQPQHF
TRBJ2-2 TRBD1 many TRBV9 TGTGCCAGCAGCCCGGCAGGACAGGGGGCTCACGGGGAGCTGTTTTTT CASSPAGQGAHGELFF